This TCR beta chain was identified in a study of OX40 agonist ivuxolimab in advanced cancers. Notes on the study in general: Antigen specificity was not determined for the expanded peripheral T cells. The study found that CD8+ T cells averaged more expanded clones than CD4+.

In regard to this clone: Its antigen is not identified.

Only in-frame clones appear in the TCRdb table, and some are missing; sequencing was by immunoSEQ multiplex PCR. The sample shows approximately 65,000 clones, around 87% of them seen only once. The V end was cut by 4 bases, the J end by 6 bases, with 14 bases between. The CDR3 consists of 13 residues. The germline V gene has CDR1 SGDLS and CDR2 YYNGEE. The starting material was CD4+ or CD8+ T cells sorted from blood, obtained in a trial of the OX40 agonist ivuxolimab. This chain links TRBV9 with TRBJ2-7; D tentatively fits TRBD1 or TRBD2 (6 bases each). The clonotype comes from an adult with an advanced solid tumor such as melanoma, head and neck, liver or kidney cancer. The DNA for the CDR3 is TGTGCCAGCAGCCCCTATAGGGGGGCCGAGCAGTACTTC. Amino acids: CASSPYRGAEQYF.